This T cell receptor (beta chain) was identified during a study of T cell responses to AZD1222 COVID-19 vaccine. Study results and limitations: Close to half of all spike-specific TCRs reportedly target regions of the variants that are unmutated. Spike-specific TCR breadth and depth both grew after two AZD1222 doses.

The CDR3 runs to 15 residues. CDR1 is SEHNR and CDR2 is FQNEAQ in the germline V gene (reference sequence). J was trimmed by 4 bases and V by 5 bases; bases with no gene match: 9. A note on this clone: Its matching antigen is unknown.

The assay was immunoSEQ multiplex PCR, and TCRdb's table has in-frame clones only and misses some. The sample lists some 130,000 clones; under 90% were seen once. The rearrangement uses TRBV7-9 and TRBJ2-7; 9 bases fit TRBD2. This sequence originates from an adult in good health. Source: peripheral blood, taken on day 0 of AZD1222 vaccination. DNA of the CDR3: TGTGCCAGCAGCCCAGAAGGTAGCGGGGGATACGAGCAGTACTTC. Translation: CASSPEGSGGYEQYF.